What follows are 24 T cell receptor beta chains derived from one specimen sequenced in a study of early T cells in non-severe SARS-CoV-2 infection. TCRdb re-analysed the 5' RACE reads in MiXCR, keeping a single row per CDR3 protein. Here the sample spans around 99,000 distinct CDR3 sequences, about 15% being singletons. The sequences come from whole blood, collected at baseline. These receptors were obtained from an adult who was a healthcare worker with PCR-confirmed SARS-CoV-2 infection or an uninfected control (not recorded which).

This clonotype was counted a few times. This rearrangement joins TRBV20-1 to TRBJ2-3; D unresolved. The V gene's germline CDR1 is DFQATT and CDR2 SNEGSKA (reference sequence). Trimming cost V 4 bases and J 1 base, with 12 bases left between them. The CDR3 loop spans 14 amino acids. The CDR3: CSAILEHGTDTQYF. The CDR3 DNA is TGCAGTGCTATCCTCGAACACGGCACAGATACGCAGTATTTT.

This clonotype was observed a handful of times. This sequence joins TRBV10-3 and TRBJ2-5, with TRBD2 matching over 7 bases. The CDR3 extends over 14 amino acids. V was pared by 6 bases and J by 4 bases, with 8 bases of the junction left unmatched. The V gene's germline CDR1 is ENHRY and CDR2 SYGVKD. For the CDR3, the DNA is TGTGCCATCAGACCCGGACTAGTCGCAGAGACCCAGTACTTC. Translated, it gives CAIRPGLVAETQYF.

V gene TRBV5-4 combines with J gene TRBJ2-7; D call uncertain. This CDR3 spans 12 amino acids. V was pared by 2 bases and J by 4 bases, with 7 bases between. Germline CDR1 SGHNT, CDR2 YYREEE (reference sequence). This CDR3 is CASSFGEYEQYF. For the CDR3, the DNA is TGTGCCAGCAGCTTCGGTGAATACGAGCAGTACTTC.

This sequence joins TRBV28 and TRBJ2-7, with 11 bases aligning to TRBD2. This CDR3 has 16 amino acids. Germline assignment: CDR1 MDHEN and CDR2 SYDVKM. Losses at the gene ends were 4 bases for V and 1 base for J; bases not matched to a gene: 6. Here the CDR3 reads CASSSPSGRSSYEQYF. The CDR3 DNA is TGTGCCAGCAGTTCCCCTAGCGGGAGGAGTTCCTACGAGCAGTACTTC.

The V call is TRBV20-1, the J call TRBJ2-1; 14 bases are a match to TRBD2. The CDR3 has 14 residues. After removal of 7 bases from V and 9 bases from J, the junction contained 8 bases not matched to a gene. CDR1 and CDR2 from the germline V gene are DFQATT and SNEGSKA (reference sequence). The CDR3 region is CSEMGLAGAGEQFF. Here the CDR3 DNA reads TGCAGTGAAATGGGACTAGCGGGAGCAGGTGAGCAGTTCTTC.

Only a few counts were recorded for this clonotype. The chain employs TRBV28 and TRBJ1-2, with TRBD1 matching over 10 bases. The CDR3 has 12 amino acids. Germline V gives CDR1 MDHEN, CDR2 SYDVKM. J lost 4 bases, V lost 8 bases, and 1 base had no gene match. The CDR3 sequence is CASGDRGYGYTF. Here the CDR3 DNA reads TGTGCCAGCGGGGACAGGGGCTATGGCTACACCTTC.

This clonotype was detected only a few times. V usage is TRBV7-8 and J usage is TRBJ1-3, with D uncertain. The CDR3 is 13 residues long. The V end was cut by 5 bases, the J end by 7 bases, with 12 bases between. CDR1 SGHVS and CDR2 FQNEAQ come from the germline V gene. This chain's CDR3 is CASSKGKENTIYF. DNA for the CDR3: TGTGCCAGCAGCAAGGGCAAGGAGAACACCATATATTTT.

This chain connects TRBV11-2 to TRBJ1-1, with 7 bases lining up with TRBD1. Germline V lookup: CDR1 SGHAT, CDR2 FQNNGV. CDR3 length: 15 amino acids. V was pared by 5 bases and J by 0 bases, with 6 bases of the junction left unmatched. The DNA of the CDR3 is TGTGCCAGCAGCACTCGGACAGGACTGAACACTGAAGCTTTCTTT. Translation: CASSTRTGLNTEAFF.

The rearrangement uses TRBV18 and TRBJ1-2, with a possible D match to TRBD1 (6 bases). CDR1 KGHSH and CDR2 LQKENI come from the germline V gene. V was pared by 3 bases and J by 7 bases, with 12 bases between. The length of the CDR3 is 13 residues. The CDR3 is CASSPDRFRGYTF. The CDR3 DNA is TGTGCCAGCTCACCTGACAGGTTCCGTGGCTACACCTTC.

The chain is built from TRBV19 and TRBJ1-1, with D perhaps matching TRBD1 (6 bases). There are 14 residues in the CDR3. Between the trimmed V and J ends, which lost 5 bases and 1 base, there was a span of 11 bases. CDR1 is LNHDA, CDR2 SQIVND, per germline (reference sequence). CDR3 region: CASSSGHPNTEAFF. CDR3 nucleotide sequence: TGTGCCAGTAGTTCGGGACACCCGAACACTGAAGCTTTCTTT.

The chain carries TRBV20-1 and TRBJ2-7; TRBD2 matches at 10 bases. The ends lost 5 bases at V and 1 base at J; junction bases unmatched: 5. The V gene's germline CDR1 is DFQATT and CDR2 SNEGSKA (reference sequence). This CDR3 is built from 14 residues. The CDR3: CSAPRTSGSYEQYF. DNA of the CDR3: TGCAGTGCTCCCCGGACTAGCGGATCCTACGAGCAGTACTTC.

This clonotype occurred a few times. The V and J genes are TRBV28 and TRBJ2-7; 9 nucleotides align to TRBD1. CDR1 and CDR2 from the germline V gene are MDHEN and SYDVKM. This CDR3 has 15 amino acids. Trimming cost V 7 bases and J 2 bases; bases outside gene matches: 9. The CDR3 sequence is CASNPPGQGAYEQYF. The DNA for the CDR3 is TGTGCCAGCAACCCACCGGGACAGGGAGCCTACGAGCAGTACTTC. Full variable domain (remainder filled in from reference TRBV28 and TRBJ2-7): DVKVTQSSRYLVKRTGEKVFLECVQDMDHENMFWYRQDPGLGLRLIYFSYDVKMKEKGDIPEGYSVSREKKERFSLILESASTNQTSMYLCASNPPGQGAYEQYFGPGTRLTVT.

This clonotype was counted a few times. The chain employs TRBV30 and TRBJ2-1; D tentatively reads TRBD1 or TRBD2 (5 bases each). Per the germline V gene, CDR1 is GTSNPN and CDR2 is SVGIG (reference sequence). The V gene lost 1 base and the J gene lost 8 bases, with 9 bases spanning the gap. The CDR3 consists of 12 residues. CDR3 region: CAWSAGTYEQFF. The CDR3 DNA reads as TGTGCCTGGAGTGCCGGGACCTATGAGCAGTTCTTC.

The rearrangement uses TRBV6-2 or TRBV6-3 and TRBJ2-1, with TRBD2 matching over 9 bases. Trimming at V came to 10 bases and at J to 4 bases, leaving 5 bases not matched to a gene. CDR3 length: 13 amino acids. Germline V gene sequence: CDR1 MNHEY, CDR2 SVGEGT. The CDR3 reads CATATSGYNEQFF. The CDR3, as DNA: TGTGCCACCGCGACTAGCGGATACAATGAGCAGTTCTTC.

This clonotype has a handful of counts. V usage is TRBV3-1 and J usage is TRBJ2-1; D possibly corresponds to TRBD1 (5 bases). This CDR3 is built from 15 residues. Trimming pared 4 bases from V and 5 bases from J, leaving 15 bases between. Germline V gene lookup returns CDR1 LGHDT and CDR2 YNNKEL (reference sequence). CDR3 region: CASSRGTGRNNEQFF. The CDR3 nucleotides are TGTGCCAGCAGCCGGGGCACGGGCAGGAACAATGAGCAGTTCTTC.

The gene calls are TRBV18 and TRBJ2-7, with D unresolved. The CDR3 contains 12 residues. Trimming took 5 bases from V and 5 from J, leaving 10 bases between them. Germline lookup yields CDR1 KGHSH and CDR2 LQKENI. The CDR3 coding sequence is TGTGCCAGCTCAGGGCAAACTAACGAGCAGTACTTC. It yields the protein CASSGQTNEQYF.

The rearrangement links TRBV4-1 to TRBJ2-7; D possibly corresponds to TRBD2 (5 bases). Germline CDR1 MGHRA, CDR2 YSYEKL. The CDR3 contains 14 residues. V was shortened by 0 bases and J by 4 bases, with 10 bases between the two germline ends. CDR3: CASSQDEGTYEQYF. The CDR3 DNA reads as TGCGCCAGCAGCCAAGATGAGGGTACGTACGAGCAGTACTTC.

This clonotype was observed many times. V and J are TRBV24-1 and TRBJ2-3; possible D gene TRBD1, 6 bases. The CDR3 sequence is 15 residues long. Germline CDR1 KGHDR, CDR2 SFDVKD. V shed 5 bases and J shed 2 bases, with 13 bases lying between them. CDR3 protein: CATSGRGIPTDTQYF. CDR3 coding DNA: TGTGCCACCAGTGGAAGGGGGATCCCCACAGATACGCAGTATTTT.

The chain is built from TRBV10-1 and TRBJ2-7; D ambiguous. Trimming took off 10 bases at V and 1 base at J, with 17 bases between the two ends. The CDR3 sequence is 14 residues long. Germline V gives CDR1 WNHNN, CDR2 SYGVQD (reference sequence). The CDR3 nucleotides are TGCGCCATCCGGAAGATGGCAAAGTCCTACGAGCAGTACTTC. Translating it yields CAIRKMAKSYEQYF.

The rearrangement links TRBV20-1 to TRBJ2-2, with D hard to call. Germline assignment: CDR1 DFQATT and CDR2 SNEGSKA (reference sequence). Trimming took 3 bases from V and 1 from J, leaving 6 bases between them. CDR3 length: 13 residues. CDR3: CSASRQNTGELFF. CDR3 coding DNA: TGCAGTGCTAGCCGCCAGAACACCGGGGAGCTGTTTTTT.

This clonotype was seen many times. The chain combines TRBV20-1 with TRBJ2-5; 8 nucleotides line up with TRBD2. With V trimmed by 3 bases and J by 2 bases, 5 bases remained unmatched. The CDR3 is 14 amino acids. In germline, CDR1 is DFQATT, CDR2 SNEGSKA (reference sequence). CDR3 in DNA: TGCAGTGCTAGTACTCAGCGGGAGCAAGAGACCCAGTACTTC. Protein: CSASTQREQETQYF.

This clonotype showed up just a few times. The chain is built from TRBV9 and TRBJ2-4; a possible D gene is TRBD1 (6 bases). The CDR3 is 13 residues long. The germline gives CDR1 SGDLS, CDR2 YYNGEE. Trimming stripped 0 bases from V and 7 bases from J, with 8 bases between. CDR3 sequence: CASSVADRNIQYF. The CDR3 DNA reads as TGTGCCAGCAGCGTAGCTGACAGGAACATTCAGTACTTC.

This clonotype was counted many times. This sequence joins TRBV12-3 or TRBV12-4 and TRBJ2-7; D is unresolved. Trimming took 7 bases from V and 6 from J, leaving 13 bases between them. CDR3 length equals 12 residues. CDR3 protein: CASTQDGVEQYF. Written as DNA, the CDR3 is TGTGCCAGCACCCAGGACGGAGTCGAGCAGTACTTC.

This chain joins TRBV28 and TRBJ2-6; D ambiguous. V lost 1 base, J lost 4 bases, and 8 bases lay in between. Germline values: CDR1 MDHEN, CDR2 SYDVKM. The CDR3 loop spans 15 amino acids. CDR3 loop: CASSLFLLGANVLTF. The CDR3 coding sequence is TGTGCCAGCAGTTTATTCCTCCTAGGGGCCAACGTCCTGACTTTC.